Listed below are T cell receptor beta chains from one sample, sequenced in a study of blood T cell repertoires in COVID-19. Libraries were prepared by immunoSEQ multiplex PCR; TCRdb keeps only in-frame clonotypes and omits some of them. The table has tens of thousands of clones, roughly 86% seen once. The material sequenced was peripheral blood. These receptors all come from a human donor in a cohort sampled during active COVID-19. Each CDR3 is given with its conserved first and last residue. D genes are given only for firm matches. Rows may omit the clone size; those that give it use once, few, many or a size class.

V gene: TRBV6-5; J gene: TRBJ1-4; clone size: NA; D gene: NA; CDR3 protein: CASGRENEKLFF; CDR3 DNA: TGTGCCAGCGGGCGAGAAAATGAAAAACTGTTTTTT
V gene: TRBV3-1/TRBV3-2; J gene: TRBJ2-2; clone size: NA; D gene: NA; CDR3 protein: CASSYYTGELFF; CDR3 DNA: TGTGCCAGCAGCTATTACACCGGGGAGCTGTTTTTT
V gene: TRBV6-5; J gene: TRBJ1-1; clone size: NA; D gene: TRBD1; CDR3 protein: CASTDRVRTEAFF; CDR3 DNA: TGTGCCAGCACAGACAGGGTAAGGACTGAAGCTTTCTTT
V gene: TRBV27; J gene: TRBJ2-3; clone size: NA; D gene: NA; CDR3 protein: CASSPTETWGPDTDTQYF; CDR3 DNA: TGTGCCAGCAGTCCCACCGAAACCTGGGGCCCTGACACAGATACGCAGTATTTT
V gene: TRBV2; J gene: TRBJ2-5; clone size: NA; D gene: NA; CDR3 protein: CASSKPWVQGTQYF; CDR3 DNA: TGTGCCAGCAGTAAGCCGTGGGTCCAGGGGACCCAGTACTTC
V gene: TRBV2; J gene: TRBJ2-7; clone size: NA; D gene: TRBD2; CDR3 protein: CASSARGAFYEQYF; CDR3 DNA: TGTGCCAGCAGCGCGCGGGGGGCCTTCTACGAGCAGTACTTC
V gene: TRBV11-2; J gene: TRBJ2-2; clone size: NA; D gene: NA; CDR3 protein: CASSLDQAGTGELFF; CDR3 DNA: TGTGCCAGCAGCTTAGATCAGGCGGGGACCGGGGAGCTGTTTTTT
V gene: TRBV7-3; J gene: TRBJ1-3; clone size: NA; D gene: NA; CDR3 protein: CASSLGPGSPGNTIYF; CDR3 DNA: TGTGCCAGCAGCTTAGGCCCAGGGTCCCCTGGAAACACCATATATTTT
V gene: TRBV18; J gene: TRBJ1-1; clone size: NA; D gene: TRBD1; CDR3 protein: CASSPVQGSDTEAFF; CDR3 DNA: TGTGCCAGCTCACCGGTACAGGGGTCCGACACTGAAGCTTTCTTT
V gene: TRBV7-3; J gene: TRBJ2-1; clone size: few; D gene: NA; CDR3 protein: CASSFEGGNEQFF; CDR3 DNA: TGTGCCAGCAGCTTTGAAGGGGGCAATGAGCAGTTCTTC
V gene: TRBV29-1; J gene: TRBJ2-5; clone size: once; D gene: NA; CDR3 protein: CSVEGTSENQETQYF; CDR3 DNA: TGCAGCGTTGAGGGAACTAGTGAAAACCAAGAGACCCAGTACTTC
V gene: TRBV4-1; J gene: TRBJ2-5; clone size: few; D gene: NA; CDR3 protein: CASSQDYLAAYQETQYF; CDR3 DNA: TGCGCCAGCAGCCAAGATTATCTGGCAGCGTACCAAGAGACCCAGTACTTC
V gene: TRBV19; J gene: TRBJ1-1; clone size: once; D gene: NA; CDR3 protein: CASSRGEWNTEAFF; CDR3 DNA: TGTGCCAGTAGTCGGGGGGAGTGGAACACTGAAGCTTTCTTT
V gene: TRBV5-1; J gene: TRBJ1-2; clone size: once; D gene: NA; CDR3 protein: CASSLDRTYGYTF; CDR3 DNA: TGCGCCAGCAGCCTGGACAGAACCTATGGCTACACCTTC
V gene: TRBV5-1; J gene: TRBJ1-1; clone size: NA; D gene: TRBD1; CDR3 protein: CASSSKHDRGLNTEAFF; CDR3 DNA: TGCGCCAGCAGCTCTAAACATGACAGGGGGCTGAACACTGAAGCTTTCTTT
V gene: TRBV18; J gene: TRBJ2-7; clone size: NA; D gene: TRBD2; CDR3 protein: CASSPPRNAGRAEQYF; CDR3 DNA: TGTGCCAGCTCACCGCCAAGAAACGCAGGGAGGGCCGAGCAGTACTTC
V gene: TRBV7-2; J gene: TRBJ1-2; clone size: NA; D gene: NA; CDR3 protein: CASSLSGEGRSGYTF; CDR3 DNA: TGTGCCAGCAGCTTAAGCGGGGAAGGGCGCTCTGGCTACACCTTC
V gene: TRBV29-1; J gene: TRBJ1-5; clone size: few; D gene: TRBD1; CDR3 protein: CSAGGGQGADQPQHF; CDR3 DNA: TGCAGCGCCGGTGGGGGACAGGGGGCCGATCAGCCCCAGCATTTT
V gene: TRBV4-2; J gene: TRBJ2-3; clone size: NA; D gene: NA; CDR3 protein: CASSSSGLGDTQYF; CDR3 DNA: TGTGCCAGCAGCTCGAGCGGTCTCGGAGATACGCAGTATTTT
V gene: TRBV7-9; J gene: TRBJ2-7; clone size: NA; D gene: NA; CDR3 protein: CASTGAREFYEQYF; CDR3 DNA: TGTGCCAGCACCGGGGCGCGTGAATTCTACGAGCAGTACTTC
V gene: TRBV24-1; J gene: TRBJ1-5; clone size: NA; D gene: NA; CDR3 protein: CATSDPRQVNQPQHF; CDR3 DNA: TGTGCCACCAGTGACCCCCGACAGGTTAATCAGCCCCAGCATTTT
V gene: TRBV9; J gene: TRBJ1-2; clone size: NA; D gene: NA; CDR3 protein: CASSDLGTANYGYTF; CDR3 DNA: TGTGCCAGCAGCGATCTCGGCACAGCAAACTATGGCTACACCTTC
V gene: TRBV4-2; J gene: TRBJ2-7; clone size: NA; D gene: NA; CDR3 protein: CASSQSKGGSYEQYF; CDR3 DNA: TGTGCCAGCAGCCAATCGAAAGGAGGGTCCTACGAGCAGTACTTC
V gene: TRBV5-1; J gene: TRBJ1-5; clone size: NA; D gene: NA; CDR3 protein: CASSFKSGQPQHF; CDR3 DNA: TGCGCCAGCAGCTTTAAATCGGGTCAGCCCCAGCATTTT
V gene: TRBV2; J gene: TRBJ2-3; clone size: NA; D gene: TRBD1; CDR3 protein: CASSRDRAADTQYF; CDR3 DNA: TGTGCCAGCAGTAGGGACAGGGCTGCAGATACGCAGTATTTT
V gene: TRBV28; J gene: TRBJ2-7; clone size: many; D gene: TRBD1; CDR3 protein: CASSGPGQGRYEQYF; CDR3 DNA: TGTGCCAGCAGTGGGCCGGGACAGGGGAGGTACGAGCAGTACTTC
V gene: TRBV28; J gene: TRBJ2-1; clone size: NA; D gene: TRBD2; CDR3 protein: CASRWGGLYNEQFF; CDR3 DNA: TGTGCCAGCAGATGGGGGGGACTCTACAATGAGCAGTTCTTC
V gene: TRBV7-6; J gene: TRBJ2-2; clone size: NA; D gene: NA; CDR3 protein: CASSLERPGNTGELFF; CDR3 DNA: TGTGCCAGCAGCTTAGAACGACCGGGGAACACCGGGGAGCTGTTTTTT
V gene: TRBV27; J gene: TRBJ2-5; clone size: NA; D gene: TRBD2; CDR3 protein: CASSSLHSGGDQETQYF; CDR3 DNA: TGTGCCAGCAGTTCTCTCCATAGCGGGGGGGATCAAGAGACCCAGTACTTC
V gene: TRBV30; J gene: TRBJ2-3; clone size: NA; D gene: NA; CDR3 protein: CAWSGTALTDTQYF; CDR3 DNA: TGTGCCTGGAGTGGGACAGCTCTCACAGATACGCAGTATTTT
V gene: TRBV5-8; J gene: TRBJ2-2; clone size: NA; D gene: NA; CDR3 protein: CASSLTRGGAGELFF; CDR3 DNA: TGTGCCAGCAGTCTGACGAGGGGGGGCGCCGGGGAGCTGTTTTTT
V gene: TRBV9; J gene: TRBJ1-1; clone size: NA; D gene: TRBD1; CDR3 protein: CASSLQGAGNTEAFF; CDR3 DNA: TGTGCCAGCAGCTTACAGGGGGCAGGTAACACTGAAGCTTTCTTT
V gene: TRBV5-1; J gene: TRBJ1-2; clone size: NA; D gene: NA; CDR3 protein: CASSLAPGRSSGYTF; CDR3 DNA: TGCGCCAGCAGCTTGGCGCCGGGGAGGTCAAGTGGCTACACCTTC
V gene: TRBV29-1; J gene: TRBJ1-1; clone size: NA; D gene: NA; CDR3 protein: CSTRGGGMNTEAFF; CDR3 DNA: TGCAGCACCCGTGGGGGAGGGATGAACACTGAAGCTTTCTTT
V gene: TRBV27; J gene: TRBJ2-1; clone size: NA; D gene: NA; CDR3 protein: CASSFEPRPGYNEQFF; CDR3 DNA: TGTGCCAGCAGTTTCGAGCCCCGGCCGGGGTACAATGAGCAGTTCTTC
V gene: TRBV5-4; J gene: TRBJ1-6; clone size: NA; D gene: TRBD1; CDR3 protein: CASSLGQDSSPLHF; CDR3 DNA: TGTGCCAGCAGCTTAGGACAGGACTCTTCGCCCCTCCACTTT
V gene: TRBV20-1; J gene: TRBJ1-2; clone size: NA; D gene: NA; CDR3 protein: CSARREVGYTF; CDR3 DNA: TGCAGTGCTAGACGCGAAGTGGGCTACACCTTC
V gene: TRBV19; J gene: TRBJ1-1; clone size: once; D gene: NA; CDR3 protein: CASSPGFRLRFTEAFF; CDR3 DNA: TGTGCCAGTAGCCCCGGTTTCCGCTTGAGATTCACTGAAGCTTTCTTT
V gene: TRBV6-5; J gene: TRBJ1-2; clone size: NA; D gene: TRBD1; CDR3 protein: CASSTGTGGFCVF; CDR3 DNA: TGTGCCAGCAGTACCGGGACAGGGGGCTTTTGTGTATTC
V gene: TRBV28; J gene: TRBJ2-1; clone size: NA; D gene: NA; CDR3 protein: CASSFPYNFHEQFF; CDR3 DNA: TGTGCCAGCAGTTTCCCCTATAATTTTCATGAGCAGTTCTTC
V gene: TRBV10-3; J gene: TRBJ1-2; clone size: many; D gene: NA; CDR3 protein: CAISESSGVPALYGYTF; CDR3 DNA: TGTGCCATCAGTGAGTCGTCGGGGGTCCCGGCCCTCTATGGCTACACCTTC
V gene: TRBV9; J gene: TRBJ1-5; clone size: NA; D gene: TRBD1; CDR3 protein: CASSVGQGVGQPQHF; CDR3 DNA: TGTGCCAGCAGCGTAGGGCAGGGGGTTGGACAGCCCCAGCATTTT
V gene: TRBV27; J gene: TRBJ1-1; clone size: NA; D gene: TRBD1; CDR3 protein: CASSSTGGKNTEAFF; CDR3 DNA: TGTGCCAGCAGTTCCACAGGGGGCAAGAACACTGAAGCTTTCTTT
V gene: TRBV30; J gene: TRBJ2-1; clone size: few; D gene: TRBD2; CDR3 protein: CAWTRGNQYNEQFF; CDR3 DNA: TGTGCCTGGACGCGGGGGAACCAATACAATGAGCAGTTCTTC
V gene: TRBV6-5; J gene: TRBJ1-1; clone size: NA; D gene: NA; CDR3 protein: CASGRVPTEAFF; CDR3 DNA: TGTGCCAGCGGCAGGGTACCCACTGAAGCTTTCTTT
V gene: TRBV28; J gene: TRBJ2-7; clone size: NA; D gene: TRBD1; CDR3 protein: CASSSRTGNYEQYF; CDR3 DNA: TGTGCCAGCAGTTCCCGGACAGGGAACTACGAGCAGTACTTC
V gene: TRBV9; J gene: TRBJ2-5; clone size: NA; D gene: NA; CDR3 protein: CASSAEQLIQETQYF; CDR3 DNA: TGTGCCAGCAGCGCAGAACAGCTAATCCAAGAGACCCAGTACTTC
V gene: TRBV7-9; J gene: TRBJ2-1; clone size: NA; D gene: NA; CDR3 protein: CASRNRDYNEQFF; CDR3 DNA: TGTGCCAGCAGAAACAGGGATTACAATGAGCAGTTCTTC
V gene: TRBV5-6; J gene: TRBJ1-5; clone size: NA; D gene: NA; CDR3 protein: CASSSGRNQPQHF; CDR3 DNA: TGTGCCAGCAGCTCTGGCAGAAATCAGCCCCAGCATTTT
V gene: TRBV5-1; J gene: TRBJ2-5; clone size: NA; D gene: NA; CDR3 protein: CASSEIPGDQETQYF; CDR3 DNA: TGCGCCAGCAGCGAAATACCGGGGGATCAAGAGACCCAGTACTTC
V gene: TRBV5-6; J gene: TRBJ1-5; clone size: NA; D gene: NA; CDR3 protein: CASSLGTAAEPQHF; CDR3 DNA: TGTGCCAGCAGCTTGGGAACAGCCGCTGAGCCCCAGCATTTT
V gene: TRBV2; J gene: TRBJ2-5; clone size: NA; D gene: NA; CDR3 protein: CASNRAETQYF; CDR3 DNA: TGTGCCAGCAACAGGGCAGAGACCCAGTACTTC